The present T cell receptor (beta chain) was sequenced within a study of control samples from healthy donors and cancer patients. V was trimmed by 3 bases and J by 0 bases, leaving 5 bases between them. The CDR3 has 14 residues. Germline CDR1 reads SGHAT; CDR2 reads FQNNGV. Clones were sequenced by immunoSEQ multiplex PCR, and TCRdb holds only the in-frame ones, with some missing. The sample has about 180,000 clones; approximately 92% are singletons. Sequencing input: blood. The chain combines TRBV11-2 with TRBJ2-2; no definite D call. This TCR derives from a young man in good health. CDR3 amino acids: CASSFGSNTGELFF. The CDR3 nucleotides read TGTGCCAGCAGCTTCGGTTCGAACACCGGGGAGCTGTTTTTT.